These 10 T cell receptor beta chains share one sample of origin, sequenced in a study of regulatory T cells in long-lasting Graves disease. Libraries of TCR beta came from iRepertoire HTBI primers plus Arm-PCR of CDR3 regions. From the multiplex PCR reads, TCRdb called clonotypes with MiXCR, one entry per CDR3 protein. Of roughly 450,000 distinct CDR3 sequences listed, around a quarter are singletons. Specified time point: persistent/refractory GD, antithyroid drugs over 5 years with positive TRAb. Preparation of the TCR library used RNA extracted from PBMCs. The input for sequencing was peripheral blood mononuclear cells (PBMCs), taken when the disease was refractory, from a patient treated with antithyroid drugs. The source of these receptors is a female donor with Graves disease.

This clonotype was detected many times. The V call is TRBV12-3 or TRBV12-4, the J call TRBJ1-1; the D is unclear. The CDR3 contains 13 residues. V was shortened by 3 bases and J by 4 bases, with 9 bases between the two germline ends. The DNA for the CDR3 is TGTGCCAGCAGTTTCCCTGAAGGCACTGAAGCTTTCTTT. Its translation: CASSFPEGTEAFF.

The sample holds a few counts of this clonotype. The chain couples TRBV19 to TRBJ1-5; D not resolved. This CDR3 contains 15 residues. Germline-derived CDR1 and CDR2 are LNHDA and SQIVND (reference sequence). V lost 5 bases to trimming and J lost 0 bases, with 11 bases between them. CDR3 sequence (DNA): TGTGCCAGTAGTTTGGACCTTTATAGCAATCAGCCCCAGCATTTT. Residues: CASSLDLYSNQPQHF.

This clonotype was counted between two and nine times. The gene calls are TRBV20-1 and TRBJ1-6; D unclear. V lost 2 bases, J lost 0 bases, and 14 bases lay in between. The CDR3 spans 17 residues. Germline CDR1 reads DFQATT; CDR2 reads SNEGSKA (reference sequence). The CDR3 region has the DNA TGCAGTGCTAGACCTGGGTCAAGGAGCTCCTATAATTCACCCCTCCACTTT. Its protein product is CSARPGSRSSYNSPLHF.

This clonotype was recorded many times. This rearrangement joins TRBV2 to TRBJ2-5; a weak D match, TRBD2 (5 bases). CDR3 length equals 15 residues. V lost 8 bases to trimming and J lost 0 bases, with 16 bases between them. Germline loops: CDR1 SNHLY, CDR2 FYNNEI. The CDR3 is CASHNQRTYQETQYF. The CDR3 nucleotides are TGTGCCAGCCATAATCAGCGGACGTACCAAGAGACCCAGTACTTC.

Written as DNA, the CDR3 is TGTGCCACCAGCAGAGATCGGGCCCTCAGCAATCAGCCCCAGCATTTT. This encodes CATSRDRALSNQPQHF. J is TRBJ1-5 and V is TRBV15; D uncertain. Trimming left V 0 bases short and J 1 base short, with 10 bases between. The CDR3 spans 16 residues. The germline CDR1 and CDR2 sequences are LNHNV and YYDKDF (reference sequence).

This clonotype has at least ten counts. V usage is TRBV2 and J usage is TRBJ1-4; D not certain. CDR3 length: 14 amino acids. The V and J ends lost 5 bases and 4 bases respectively, with 11 bases between them. Germline CDR1 is SNHLY and CDR2 is FYNNEI. CDR3 amino acids: CASSSGLDNEKLFF. The CDR3 DNA reads as TGTGCCAGCAGTAGCGGACTAGATAATGAAAAACTGTTTTTT.

The sample holds a few counts of this clonotype. This chain links TRBV4-2 with TRBJ2-5, with D perhaps matching TRBD1 or TRBD2 (6 bases each). The CDR3 loop spans 14 amino acids. Trimming took off 2 bases at V and 5 bases at J, with 12 bases between the two ends. Germline-derived CDR1 and CDR2 are LGHNA and YNFKEQ. CDR3 amino acids: CASSQNWGAETQYF. The CDR3 coding sequence is TGTGCCAGCAGCCAAAACTGGGGGGCTGAGACCCAGTACTTC.

In its sample, this clonotype was seen a few times. The chain is built from TRBV4-2 and TRBJ1-2; D call uncertain. The CDR3 is 16 residues long. Trimming removed 0 bases from V and 4 bases from J, with 15 bases in between. CDR1 and CDR2 (germline): LGHNA, YNFKEQ. The CDR3: CASSQEGAAGGYGYTF. CDR3 DNA sequence: TGTGCCAGCAGCCAAGAAGGCGCGGCCGGTGGCTATGGCTACACCTTC.

The sample holds a few counts of this clonotype. The rearrangement links TRBV6-4 to TRBJ1-2; D is unresolved. Germline loops: CDR1 MRHNA, CDR2 SNTAGT. The CDR3 sequence is 13 residues long. Trimming shortened V by 5 bases and J by 8 bases, and 15 bases separated the two germline ends. The CDR3 DNA sequence: TGTGCCAGCAGTTATGCCCAGACGAGGGGCTACACCTTC. It specifies CASSYAQTRGYTF.

This clonotype was seen at least ten times. The chain combines TRBV7-9 with TRBJ2-5; D might be TRBD1 or TRBD2, each matching 5 bases. With 3 bases removed from V and 7 bases from J, the gap between germline ends came to 15 bases. Germline loops: CDR1 SEHNR, CDR2 FQNEAQ (reference sequence). The CDR3 has 14 amino acids. The CDR3 nucleotides read TGTGCCAGCAGCTTTCCTGGGACCCCAGGGACCCAGTACTTC. Its protein product is CASSFPGTPGTQYF.